Sequencing of this T cell receptor beta chain was carried out in a study of blood T cell repertoires in COVID-19. Libraries were prepared by immunoSEQ multiplex PCR; TCRdb keeps only in-frame clonotypes and omits some of them. The data hold about 96,000 clones, with around 90% observed a single time. The CDR3 consists of 16 residues. The germline V gene has CDR1 MNHEY and CDR2 SVGAGI. The ends were cut back, 4 bases at V and 0 bases at J, with 13 bases in the middle. The sequence was collected from a human donor with COVID-19, enrolled during active disease. The donor label of this sample is uncertain. The sample was peripheral blood. The chain couples TRBV6-5 to TRBJ1-3, with no clear D. The CDR3 here is CASSSYGRGSGNTIYF. Written as DNA, the CDR3 is TGTGCCAGCAGTTCGTACGGACGGGGCTCTGGAAACACCATATATTTT.